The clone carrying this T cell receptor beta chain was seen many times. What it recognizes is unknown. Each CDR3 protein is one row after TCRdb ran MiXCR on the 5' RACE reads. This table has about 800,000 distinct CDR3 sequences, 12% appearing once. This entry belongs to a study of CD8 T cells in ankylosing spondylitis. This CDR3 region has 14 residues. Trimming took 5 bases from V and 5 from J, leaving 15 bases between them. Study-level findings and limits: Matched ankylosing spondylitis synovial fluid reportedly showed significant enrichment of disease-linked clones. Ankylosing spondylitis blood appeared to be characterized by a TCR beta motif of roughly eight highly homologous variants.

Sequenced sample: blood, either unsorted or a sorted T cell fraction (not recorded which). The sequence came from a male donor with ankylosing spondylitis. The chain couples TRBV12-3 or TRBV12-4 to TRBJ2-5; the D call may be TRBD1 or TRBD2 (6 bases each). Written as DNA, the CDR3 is TGTGCCAGCAGTCAGCTGACAGGAGGGGAGACCCAGTACTTC. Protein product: CASSQLTGGETQYF.